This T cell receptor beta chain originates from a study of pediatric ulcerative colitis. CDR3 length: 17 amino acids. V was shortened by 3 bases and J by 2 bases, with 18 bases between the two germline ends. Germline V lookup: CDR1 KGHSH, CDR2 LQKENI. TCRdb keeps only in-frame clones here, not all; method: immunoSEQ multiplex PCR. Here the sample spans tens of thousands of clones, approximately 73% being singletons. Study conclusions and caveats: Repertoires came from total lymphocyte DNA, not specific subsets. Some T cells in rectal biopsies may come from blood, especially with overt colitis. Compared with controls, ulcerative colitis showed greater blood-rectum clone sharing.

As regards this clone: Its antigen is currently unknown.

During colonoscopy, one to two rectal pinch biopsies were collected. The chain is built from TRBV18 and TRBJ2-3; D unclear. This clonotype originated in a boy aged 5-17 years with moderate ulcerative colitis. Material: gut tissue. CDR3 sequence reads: CASSPLTPDGNTDTQYF. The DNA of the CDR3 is TGTGCCAGCTCACCCCTGACCCCGGACGGAAACACAGATACGCAGTATTTT.